This TCR beta chain was documented in a study of blood T cell repertoires in COVID-19. Study as a whole: Sites across the United States, Italy and Spain contributed samples from acute and convalescent COVID-19. From T cells, B-cell-depleted T cells, or PBMCs came the material, which was cDNA or gDNA.

CDR3 size: 15 residues. The germline gives CDR1 SGHNT, CDR2 YYREEE (reference sequence). Trimming at V came to 4 bases and at J to 4 bases, leaving 5 bases not matched to a gene. The data were produced by immunoSEQ multiplex PCR, yet TCRdb's version contains in-frame clones alone and is incomplete. The table records 180,000 or so clones, 80% to 90% of them present only once. The receptor was derived from a man aged 55 to 70 with acute or convalescent COVID-19. Sequenced input: peripheral blood. This chain connects TRBV5-4 to TRBJ2-1; 10 nucleotides align to TRBD2. The CDR3 loop reads CASSRGLAEYNEQFF. The DNA of the CDR3 is TGTGCCAGCAGCCGCGGACTAGCGGAGTACAATGAGCAGTTCTTC. Together with reference TRBV5-4 and TRBJ2-1, the CDR3 gives the full variable domain: ETGVTQSPTHLIKTRGQQVTLRCSSQSGHNTVSWYQQALGQGPQFIFQYYREEENGRGNFPPRFSGLQFPNYSSELNVNALELDDSALYLCASSRGLAEYNEQFFGPGTRLTVL.